Each of the 25 T cell receptor beta chains below was sequenced from the same sample in a study of preoperative IRX-2 immunotherapy in early breast cancer (dated by TCRdb to about 2019). The protocol used for the library was the immunoSEQ multiplex PCR assay. TCRdb retrieved this table from immuneACCESS and kept in-frame rearrangements only. Not all clones are present; in checked studies, unresolved V genes account for under half, and no reason is known for the remainder. A total of about 38,000 clones appear in this sample, roughly 82% of them only once. Over 1.3% of the sample comes from the top ten. In the paper's terms, the treatment or condition label means: preoperative locoregional IRX-2 cytokine immunotherapy. This sample comprised lymph node tissue, obtained after IRX-2 immunotherapy. Source of these receptors: a human donor with breast cancer.

The chain recombines TRBV19 with TRBJ1-1; D is unresolved. Per germline, CDR1 LNHDA and CDR2 SQIVND (reference sequence). Trimming shortened V by 8 bases and J by 0 bases, and 13 bases separated the two germline ends. This CDR3 spans 14 amino acids. The CDR3 is CASFPRQLNTEAFF. The CDR3 nucleotides read TGTGCCAGTTTTCCGCGGCAGTTGAACACTGAAGCTTTCTTT.

The J gene is TRBJ2-7, the V gene TRBV6-8, with D possibly being TRBD2 (6 bases). V was shortened by 2 bases and J by 2 bases, with 13 bases between the two germline ends. Germline CDR1 is MNHGY and CDR2 is SAAAGT. The CDR3 loop spans 15 amino acids. CDR3 in DNA: TGTGCCAGCAGTTACGGGGGGATAGGGGCCTACGAGCAGTACTTC. As protein: CASSYGGIGAYEQYF.

The CDR3 is CASRTVGTQYF. CDR3 nucleotides: TGTGCCAGCAGGACGGTGGGGACCCAGTACTTC. This chain connects TRBV6-7 to TRBJ2-5; no firm D call. TRBV6-7 qualifies as an ORF whose function is uncertain. Trimming shortened V by 6 bases and J by 7 bases, and 9 bases separated the two germline ends. This CDR3 contains 11 residues.

The V call is TRBV11-3, the J call TRBJ2-3; D possibly corresponds to TRBD1 (6 bases). CDR1 and CDR2 from the germline V gene are SGHNT and YENEEA. The CDR3 sequence is 14 residues long. The V and J ends lost 2 bases and 8 bases respectively, with 14 bases between them. This CDR3 reads CASSLKAEGGTQYF. The CDR3 DNA reads TGTGCCAGCAGCTTAAAGGCGGAAGGGGGTACGCAGTATTTT.

This clone was picked up a small number of times. The CDR3 protein is CASSSSNRDRSDQETQYF. The CDR3 nucleotides are TGTGCCAGTAGTTCTAGTAACCGGGACAGGAGCGATCAAGAGACCCAGTACTTC. The V call is TRBV19, the J call TRBJ2-5; the match to TRBD1 covers 8 bases. In germline, CDR1 is LNHDA, CDR2 SQIVND (reference sequence). The CDR3 loop spans 18 amino acids. J was trimmed by 2 bases and V by 5 bases; bases with no gene match: 16.

This chain uses TRBV6-8 with TRBJ2-1; maybe TRBD2 (5 bases). The V end was cut by 4 bases, the J end by 8 bases, with 15 bases between. Per the germline V gene, CDR1 is MNHGY and CDR2 is SAAAGT. The CDR3 has 14 amino acids. The DNA for the CDR3 is TGTGCCAGCAGTTTGCGGGTAGCCCGTGATGAGCAGTTCTTC. This codes for CASSLRVARDEQFF.

The chain is built from TRBV6-8 and TRBJ1-2, with TRBD1 identical over 8 bases. V was clipped by 8 bases and J by 5 bases; unmatched bases: 13. Germline V gene lookup returns CDR1 MNHGY and CDR2 SAAAGT. The CDR3 is 15 residues long. The CDR3: CASRTRGRSVYGYTF. The CDR3 nucleotides read TGTGCCAGCCGCACCAGGGGGCGAAGTGTGTATGGCTACACCTTC.

The sample holds one count of this clone. The chain uses TRBV19 and TRBJ1-2; 11 nucleotides match TRBD1. Germline CDR1 LNHDA, CDR2 SQIVND (reference sequence). The CDR3 length is 12 residues. The V segment lost 10 bases and the J segment 6 bases; nucleotides outside the gene matches: 4. As DNA, the CDR3 is TGTGCCATTTCGGACAGGGGGCATGGCTACACCTTC. The encoded protein is CAISDRGHGYTF.

Only one count was recorded for this clone. This chain joins TRBV11-3 and TRBJ2-5; 11 bases agree with TRBD1. The CDR3 contains 16 residues. Germline trimming cut 5 bases from V and 3 bases from J; bases unmatched to any gene: 8. Germline V gene data show CDR1 as SGHNT and CDR2 as YENEEA. CDR3 DNA: TGTGCCAGCAGCCTAGGACAGGGGGCCTCAGAAGAGACCCAGTACTTC. Protein sequence: CASSLGQGASEETQYF.

The chain links TRBV6-8 to TRBJ1-2; 9 positions match TRBD1. Per the germline V gene, CDR1 is MNHGY and CDR2 is SAAAGT. The CDR3 is 13 residues long. The V and J ends lost 6 bases and 6 bases, in that order; junction bases with no gene match: 5. The CDR3 DNA reads TGTGCCAGCAGCTCCGGGACAGGGAATGGCTACACCTTC. It specifies CASSSGTGNGYTF.

This sequence joins TRBV5-1 and TRBJ1-3; tentative D call: TRBD1 (5 bases). The CDR3 consists of 16 residues. From germline, CDR1 is SGHRS and CDR2 YFSETQ. V lost 6 bases, J lost 0 bases, and 16 bases lay in between. The CDR3 DNA is TGCGCCAGCACCAAAGGGGATGGGGGCTCTGGAAACACCATATATTTT. Residues: CASTKGDGGSGNTIYF. The complete variable domain, with remaining parts taken from reference TRBV5-1 and TRBJ1-3, reads KAGVTQTPRYLIKTRGQQVTLSCSPISGHRSVSWYQQTPGQGLQFLFEYFSETQRNKGNFPGRFSGRQFSNSRSEMNVSTLELGDSALYLCASTKGDGGSGNTIYFGEGSWLTVV.

The rearrangement joins TRBV22-1 to TRBJ1-5; the DNA was not compared with TRBD1, the D call given in the table. TRBV22-1 is reported as a pseudogene. CDR3 length: 15 residues. The CDR3, as DNA: TGTGCCAGCAGTGAAAGAAGGGGGCTAAGTCAGCCCCAGCATTTT. As protein: CASSERRGLSQPQHF.

The rearrangement uses TRBV18 and TRBJ1-2, with unresolved D. CDR1 and CDR2 (germline): KGHSH, LQKENI. CDR3 length equals 15 residues. Trimming took 0 bases from V and 6 from J, leaving 14 bases between them. CDR3 sequence: CASSPPGMRGHGYTF. The DNA for the CDR3 is TGTGCCAGCTCACCACCCGGGATGAGAGGCCATGGCTACACCTTC.

In its sample, this clone was seen a few times. The chain employs TRBV18 and TRBJ2-7, with 10 positions matching TRBD1. Per germline, CDR1 KGHSH and CDR2 LQKENI. Trimming at V came to 6 bases and at J to 5 bases, leaving 4 bases not matched to a gene. The CDR3 loop spans 13 amino acids. Here the CDR3 DNA reads TGTGCCAGCTCCATAGGGACAGGGGACGAGCAGTACTTC. This codes for CASSIGTGDEQYF.

This chain links TRBV5-1 with TRBJ1-1; D gene ambiguous. Trimming cost V 0 bases and J 1 base, with 7 bases left between them. There are 14 residues in the CDR3. The germline gives CDR1 SGHRS, CDR2 YFSETQ. The CDR3 region has the DNA TGCGCCAGCAGCTTGGCTGGGAAGAACACTGAAGCTTTCTTT. Amino acid sequence: CASSLAGKNTEAFF.

This chain joins TRBV19 and TRBJ2-5; tentative D call: TRBD2 (5 bases). V lost 5 bases and J 5 bases, leaving 12 bases between the germline ends. Germline CDR1 and CDR2: LNHDA and SQIVND (reference sequence). This CDR3 is built from 13 residues. CDR3 protein: CASSAGVGETQYF. The CDR3 nucleotides read TGTGCCAGTAGTGCCGGGGTAGGGGAGACCCAGTACTTC.

Comment on this clone: The junction does not match germline at one end; this may be a read error. The V and J genes are TRBV6-8 and TRBJ1-2, with 8 bases lining up with TRBD1. CDR1 and CDR2 from the germline V gene are MNHGY and SAAAGT. This CDR3 is built from 13 residues. As DNA, the CDR3 is TGTGCCAGCAGGACAGGGGAGAACTTTGGCTACACCTTC. Translation: CASRTGENFGYTF.

This chain joins TRBV7-5 and TRBJ1-3. TRBV7-5 is termed a pseudogene. The CDR3 runs to 15 residues. This chain's CDR3 is CASSKPDGSGNTIYF. DNA of the CDR3: TGTGCCAGCAGCAAACCCGACGGCTCTGGAAACACCATATATTTT.

The CDR3 nucleotides read TGTGCCAGTAGTATACGTAGCGGGGGAACCACCGGGGAGCTGTTTTTT. Its translation: CASSIRSGGTTGELFF. This chain connects TRBV19 to TRBJ2-2, with 9 bases matching TRBD2. This CDR3 has 16 amino acids. The J segment lost 4 bases and the V segment lost 2 bases, leaving 5 bases of the junction unmatched. The germline V gene has CDR1 LNHDA and CDR2 SQIVND (reference sequence).

This clone has just a few counts. J is TRBJ2-2 and V is TRBV28, with 8 bases identical to TRBD1. The CDR3 runs 16 residues. Germline-derived CDR1 and CDR2 are MDHEN and SYDVKM. The V and J ends lost 6 bases and 4 bases, in that order; junction bases with no gene match: 10. The CDR3 nucleotides are TGTGCCAGCAGCAAACCGGGACAGGCAACCACCGGGGAGCTGTTTTTT. Encoded protein: CASSKPGQATTGELFF. Complete variable domain (other parts from reference TRBV28 and TRBJ2-2): DVKVTQSSRYLVKRTGEKVFLECVQDMDHENMFWYRQDPGLGLRLIYFSYDVKMKEKGDIPEGYSVSREKKERFSLILESASTNQTSMYLCASSKPGQATTGELFFGEGSRLTVL.

This sequence joins TRBV23-1 and TRBJ2-7, with D tentatively TRBD2 (5 bases). TRBV23-1 is placed among ORFs of uncertain function. V was trimmed by 6 bases and J by 7 bases, leaving 19 bases between them. This CDR3 has 14 residues. CDR3 coding DNA: TGCGCCAGCAGCTCCCCACTAGAACCGCGGGAGCAGTACTTC. This gives the protein CASSSPLEPREQYF.

The table lists this clone with a few counts. The chain carries TRBV29-1 and TRBJ2-5; TRBD1 matches at 8 bases. CDR3 length: 12 amino acids. Germline V CDR1 and CDR2: SQVTM, ANQGSEA. V lost 7 bases to trimming and J lost 2 bases; unmatched junction nucleotides: 3. The CDR3, as DNA: TGCAGCGGGGGGACAGGACAAGAGACCCAGTACTTC. This translates into CSGGTGQETQYF. The whole variable domain, filled in from reference TRBV29-1 and TRBJ2-5, reads SAVISQKPSRDICQRGTSLTIQCQVDSQVTMMFWYRQQPGQSLTLIATANQGSEATYESGFVIDKFPISRPNLTFSTLTVSNMSPEDSSIYLCSGGTGQETQYFGPGTRLLVL.

In its sample, this clone was seen a few times. The chain recombines TRBV30 with TRBJ2-7, with D uncertain. V was cut by 0 bases and J by 2 bases, with 5 bases left in between. CDR1 and CDR2 from the germline V gene are GTSNPN and SVGIG (reference sequence). This CDR3 is built from 12 residues. The DNA for the CDR3 is TGTGCCTGGAGTGTAGGGCCCTACGAGCAGTACTTC. Protein: CAWSVGPYEQYF.

This sequence joins TRBV19 and TRBJ1-5, with D possibly being TRBD1 (6 bases). The CDR3 is made up of 18 amino acids. The V end lost 0 bases, the J end lost 3 bases, and 18 bases lay between the germline ends. CDR1 is LNHDA and CDR2 is SQIVND in the germline V gene (reference sequence). DNA of the CDR3: TGTGCCAGTAGTATAGATCTATCAGGGGAGGCCGACAATCAGCCCCAGCATTTT. Translation: CASSIDLSGEADNQPQHF.

This rearrangement joins TRBV6-8 to TRBJ2-7; TRBD1 matches at 7 bases. Germline assignment: CDR1 MNHGY and CDR2 SAAAGT. After removal of 5 bases from V and 4 bases from J, the junction contained 8 bases not matched to a gene. CDR3 size: 14 residues. CDR3: CASSRTGQRYEQYF. The CDR3, as DNA: TGTGCCAGCAGTCGGACGGGACAGAGATACGAGCAGTACTTC.